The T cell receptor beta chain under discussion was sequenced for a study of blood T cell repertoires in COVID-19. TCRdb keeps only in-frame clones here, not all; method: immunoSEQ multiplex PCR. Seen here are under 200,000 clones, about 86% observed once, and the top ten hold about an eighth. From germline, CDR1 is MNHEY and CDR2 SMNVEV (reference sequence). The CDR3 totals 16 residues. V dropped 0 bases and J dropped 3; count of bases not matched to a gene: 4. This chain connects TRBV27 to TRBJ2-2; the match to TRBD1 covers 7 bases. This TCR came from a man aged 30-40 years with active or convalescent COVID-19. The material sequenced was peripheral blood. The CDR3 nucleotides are TGTGCCAGCAGTTTATCGGACAGGACCTACACCGGGGAGCTGTTTTTT. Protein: CASSLSDRTYTGELFF.